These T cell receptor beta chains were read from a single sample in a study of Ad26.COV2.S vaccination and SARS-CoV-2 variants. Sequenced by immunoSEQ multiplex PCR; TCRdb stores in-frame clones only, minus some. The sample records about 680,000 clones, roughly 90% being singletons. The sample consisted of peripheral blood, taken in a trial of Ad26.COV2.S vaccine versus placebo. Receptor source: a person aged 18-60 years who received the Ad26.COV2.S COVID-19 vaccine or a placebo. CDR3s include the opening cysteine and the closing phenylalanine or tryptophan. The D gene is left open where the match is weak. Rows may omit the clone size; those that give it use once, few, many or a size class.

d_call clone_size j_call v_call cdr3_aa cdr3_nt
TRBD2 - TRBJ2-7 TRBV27 CASSQLAGESFYEQYF TGTGCCAGCAGTCAACTAGCGGGAGAAAGTTTCTACGAGCAGTACTTC
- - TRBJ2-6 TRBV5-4 CASSLGSRVTGANVLTF TGTGCCAGCAGCTTGGGGTCCAGGGTAACTGGGGCCAACGTCCTGACTTTC
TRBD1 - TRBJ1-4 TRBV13 CASSFGQGEKLFF TGTGCCAGCAGCTTCGGACAGGGTGAAAAACTGTTTTTT
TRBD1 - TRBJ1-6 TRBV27 CASSLQRTGPNSPLHF TGTGCCAGCAGTCTCCAGAGGACAGGGCCTAATTCACCCCTCCACTTT
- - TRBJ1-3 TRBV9 CASSGSAGKAGNTIYF TGTGCCAGCAGCGGGTCCGCAGGGAAAGCTGGAAACACCATATATTTT
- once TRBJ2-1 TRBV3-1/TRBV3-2 CASSQVVLAANEQFF TGTGCCAGCAGCCAAGTGGTGTTAGCGGCCAATGAGCAGTTCTTC
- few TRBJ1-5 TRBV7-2 CASSPRGTDQPQHF TGTGCCAGCAGCCCAAGGGGGACCGATCAGCCCCAGCATTTT
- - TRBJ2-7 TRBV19 CASSSGGSSYEQYF TGTGCCAGTAGTAGCGGAGGTAGCTCCTACGAGCAGTACTTC
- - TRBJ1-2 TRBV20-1 CSASPFYGYTF TGCAGTGCCTCACCTTTCTATGGCTACACCTTC
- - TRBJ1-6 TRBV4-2 CASSPEGPIDSPLHF TGTGCCAGCAGCCCCGAGGGCCCTATTGATTCACCCCTCCACTTT
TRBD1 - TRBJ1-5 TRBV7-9 CASSWDSSNQPQHF TGTGCCAGCAGCTGGGACAGCTCTAATCAGCCCCAGCATTTT
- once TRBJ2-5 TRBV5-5 CASSPRGRGETQYF TGTGCCAGCAGCCCCAGGGGCAGGGGAGAGACCCAGTACTTC
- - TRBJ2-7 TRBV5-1 CASSLGGTSTYEQYF TGCGCCAGCAGCTTGGGTGGGACATCAACCTACGAGCAGTACTTC
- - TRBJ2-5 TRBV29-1 CSVDGRTQETQYF TGCAGCGTTGATGGGCGGACCCAAGAGACCCAGTACTTC
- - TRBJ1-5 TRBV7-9 CASSRGQSNQPQHF TGTGCCAGCAGCCGCGGACAAAGCAATCAGCCCCAGCATTTT
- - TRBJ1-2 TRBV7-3 CASSTREGYGYTF TGTGCCAGCAGCACCAGGGAAGGCTATGGCTACACCTTC
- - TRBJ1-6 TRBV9 CASSVGGGQNSPLHF TGTGCCAGCAGCGTTGGAGGGGGTCAGAATTCACCCCTCCACTTT
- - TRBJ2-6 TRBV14 CASSRQNNVLTF TGTGCCAGCAGCCGACAGAACAACGTCCTGACTTTC
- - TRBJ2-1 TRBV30 CAWSVPLQGHNEQFF TGTGCCTGGAGTGTACCTCTGCAGGGCCACAATGAGCAGTTCTTC
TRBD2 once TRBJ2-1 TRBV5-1 CASSLASSGSHYNEQFF TGCGCCAGCAGCTTGGCGTCTAGCGGGAGCCACTACAATGAGCAGTTCTTC
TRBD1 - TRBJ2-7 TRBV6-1 CASSEAQGAVEQYF TGTGCCAGCAGTGAAGCGCAGGGGGCGGTTGAGCAGTACTTC
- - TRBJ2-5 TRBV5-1 CASSLGLLTQETQYF TGCGCCAGCAGCTTGGGGTTGCTGACCCAAGAGACCCAGTACTTC
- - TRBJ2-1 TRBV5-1 CASSSLGGAASSEQFF TGCGCCAGCAGCTCCCTGGGGGGGGCTGCGTCTAGTGAGCAGTTCTTC
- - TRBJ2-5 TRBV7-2 CASSLAREETQYF TGTGCCAGCAGCTTAGCGAGGGAAGAGACCCAGTACTTC
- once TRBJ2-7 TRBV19 CASRASHVLEQYF TGTGCCAGCAGGGCCTCACACGTCCTTGAGCAGTACTTC
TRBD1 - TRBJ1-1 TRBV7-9 CASKRGQEAFF TGTGCCAGCAAGAGGGGACAGGAAGCTTTCTTT
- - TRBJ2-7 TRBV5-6 CASSLAHLQLYEQYF TGTGCCAGCAGCTTGGCACATTTACAGCTATACGAGCAGTACTTC
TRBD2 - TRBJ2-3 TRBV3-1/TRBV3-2 CASSQAGTIFTDTQYF TGTGCCAGCAGCCAAGCAGGGACTATTTTCACAGATACGCAGTATTTT
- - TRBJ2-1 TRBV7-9 CASSLWAGDEQFF TGTGCCAGCAGCTTATGGGCCGGGGATGAGCAGTTCTTC
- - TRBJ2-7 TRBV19 CASSTQGRRYEQYF TGTGCCAGTAGTACCCAGGGGAGACGTTACGAGCAGTACTTC
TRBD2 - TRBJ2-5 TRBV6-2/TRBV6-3 CASSPEGLADQETQYF TGTGCCAGCAGCCCCGAGGGACTAGCGGACCAAGAGACCCAGTACTTC
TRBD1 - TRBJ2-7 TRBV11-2 CASSRTGTDSSYEQYF TGTGCCAGCAGCAGAACCGGGACAGATAGCTCCTACGAGCAGTACTTC
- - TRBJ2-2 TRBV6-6 CASSYAVGAGELFF TGTGCCAGCAGTTACGCGGTAGGCGCCGGGGAGCTGTTTTTT
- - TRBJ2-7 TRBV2 CASSDMAGRQQSSYEQYF TGTGCCAGCAGTGATATGGCAGGACGCCAACAGAGCTCCTACGAGCAGTACTTC
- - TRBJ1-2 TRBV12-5 CASGFTTGKANYGYTF TGTGCTAGTGGTTTTACTACAGGGAAAGCTAACTATGGCTACACCTTC
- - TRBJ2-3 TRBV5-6 CASSLGAGVSTQYF TGTGCCAGCAGCTTGGGAGCCGGGGTTAGTACGCAGTATTTT
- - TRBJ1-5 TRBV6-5 CASSYSGVRQPQHF TGTGCCAGCAGTTACTCAGGGGTACGCCAGCCCCAGCATTTT
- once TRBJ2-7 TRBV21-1 CASSFPPRDTDTSAYEQYF TGTGCCAGCAGCTTTCCTCCCCGGGACACTGATACATCAGCCTACGAGCAGTACTTC
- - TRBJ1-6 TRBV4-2 CASSQADNRAYGGNSPLHF TGTGCCAGCAGCCAAGCAGACAATCGAGCTTATGGGGGTAATTCACCCCTCCACTTT
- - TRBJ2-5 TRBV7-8 CASSHDRGQETQYF TGTGCCAGCAGCCACGACAGAGGCCAAGAGACCCAGTACTTC
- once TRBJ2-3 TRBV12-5 CASGLGRDSSTDTQYF TGTGCTAGTGGCCTGGGGCGGGATTCTAGCACAGATACGCAGTATTTT
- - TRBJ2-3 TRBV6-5 CASSYKSQNTQYF TGTGCCAGCAGTTACAAGAGTCAAAATACGCAGTATTTT
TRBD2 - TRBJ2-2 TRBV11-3 CASSLASGLATGELFF TGTGCCAGCAGCTTAGCTTCCGGACTAGCAACCGGGGAGCTGTTTTTT
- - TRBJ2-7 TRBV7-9 CASSSTVYEQYF TGTGCCAGCAGCTCGACAGTCTACGAGCAGTACTTC
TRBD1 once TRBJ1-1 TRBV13 CASSLPRTGGWGTEAFF TGTGCCAGCAGCTTACCTCGGACAGGGGGGTGGGGCACTGAAGCTTTCTTT
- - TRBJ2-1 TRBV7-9 CASSLAVRVGWDEQFF TGTGCCAGCAGCTTAGCAGTCCGAGTCGGCTGGGATGAGCAGTTCTTC
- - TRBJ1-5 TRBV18 CASSPSGDQPQHF TGTGCCAGCTCACCGTCTGGGGATCAGCCCCAGCATTTT
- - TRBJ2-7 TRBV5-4 CASSHFGGFLEEQYF TGTGCCAGCAGCCACTTCGGCGGTTTCTTGGAGGAGCAGTACTTC
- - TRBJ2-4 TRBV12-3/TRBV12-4 CASSFMGLNIQYF TGTGCCAGCAGTTTTATGGGCTTAAACATTCAGTACTTC
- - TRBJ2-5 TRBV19 CASSGTGETQYF TGTGCCAGTAGTGGGACGGGAGAGACCCAGTACTTC
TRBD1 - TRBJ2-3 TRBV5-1 CASSLGQGPDTQYF TGCGCCAGCAGCTTGGGACAGGGCCCAGATACGCAGTATTTT
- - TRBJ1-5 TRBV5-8 CASSRGGAGVQPQHF TGTGCCAGCAGCCGCGGGGGGGCGGGGGTTCAGCCCCAGCATTTT
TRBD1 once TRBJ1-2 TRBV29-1 CSVGEGATNYGYTF TGCAGCGTTGGGGAGGGGGCCACCAACTATGGCTACACCTTC
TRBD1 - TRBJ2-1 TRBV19 CASRGTGVFDEQFF TGTGCCAGTAGGGGGACAGGGGTTTTTGATGAGCAGTTCTTC
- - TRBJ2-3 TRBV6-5 CASSPSRTDTQYF TGTGCCAGCAGCCCCTCCCGCACAGATACGCAGTATTTT
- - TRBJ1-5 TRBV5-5 CASSFGWFNQPQHF TGTGCCAGCAGCTTCGGGTGGTTCAATCAGCCCCAGCATTTT
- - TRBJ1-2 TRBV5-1 CASSPGDIYGYTF TGCGCCAGCAGCCCGGGGGACATTTATGGCTACACCTTC
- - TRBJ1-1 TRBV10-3 CAISKGPGTSIPNTEAFF TGTGCCATCAGTAAGGGCCCCGGGACCTCGATTCCTAACACTGAAGCTTTCTTT
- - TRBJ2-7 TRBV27 CASSFDTRYEQYF TGTGCCAGCAGTTTCGACACCCGCTACGAGCAGTACTTC